The 17 T cell receptor beta chains reported below all come from one sample, sequenced in a study of vaccination and CD4 T cells after COVID-19. Sequenced with the Oncomine TCR Beta short-read assay was DNA taken from cultured CD4+ T cells. TCRdb used MiXCR to reprocess the PCR reads, holding one entry per CDR3 protein. The table lists 14,000 or so distinct CDR3 sequences, roughly 20% of them singletons. This sample's treatment: approximately nine-day PBMC culture with coronavirus spike peptide pools or control peptides (ViraFEST assay). These receptors are not linked to any known antigen. Specimen: cultured CD4+ T cells from blood. These receptors came from a human donor with COVID-19.

In this sample, this clonotype turned up a few times. The CDR3 DNA reads TGTGCCAGCAGTTATTCGGACAGGCCCCCTTCACCCCTCCACTTT. It encodes CASSYSDRPPSPLHF. The V gene is TRBV6-5, the J gene TRBJ1-6, with 7 bases aligning to TRBD1. CDR1 MNHEY and CDR2 SVGAGI come from the germline V gene. The CDR3 contains 15 residues. Trimming removed 3 bases from V and 9 bases from J; junction bases left unmatched: 8.

V is TRBV7-8 and J is TRBJ2-4; the D gene is possibly TRBD2 (6 bases). The CDR3 is made up of 14 amino acids. The V and J ends lost 5 bases and 1 base respectively, with 9 bases between them. The V gene's germline CDR1 is SGHVS and CDR2 FQNEAQ. The CDR3 region is CASSGGTAKNIQYF. Written as DNA, the CDR3 is TGTGCCAGCAGCGGGGGGACGGCCAAAAACATTCAGTACTTC.

The V gene is TRBV18, the J gene TRBJ1-5; no firm D call. With 2 bases removed from V and 4 bases from J, the gap between germline ends came to 3 bases. Germline CDR1 is KGHSH and CDR2 is LQKENI. The CDR3 sequence is 12 residues long. CDR3 sequence (DNA): TGTGCCAGCTCACCAACAAATCAGCCCCAGCATTTT. Its translation: CASSPTNQPQHF.

This clonotype was counted between two and nine times. CDR3 sequence reads: CSVRVSNQPQHF. The CDR3 DNA sequence: TGCAGCGTGCGGGTTAGCAATCAGCCCCAGCATTTT. The rearrangement joins TRBV29-1 to TRBJ1-5, with D hard to call. The CDR3 runs to 12 residues. Germline V gives CDR1 SQVTM, CDR2 ANQGSEA. Trimming took 6 bases from V and 0 from J, leaving 6 bases between them. Full variable domain (rest looked up from reference TRBV29-1 and TRBJ1-5): SAVISQKPSRDICQRGTSLTIQCQVDSQVTMMFWYRQQPGQSLTLIATANQGSEATYESGFVIDKFPISRPNLTFSTLTVSNMSPEDSSIYLCSVRVSNQPQHFGDGTRLSIL.

This clonotype came up a few times. The chain couples TRBV9 to TRBJ1-6; D is ambiguous. CDR3 size: 17 residues. V lost 0 bases and J 7 bases, leaving 17 bases between the germline ends. CDR1 is SGDLS, CDR2 YYNGEE, per germline. CDR3 protein: CASSVEVMGTSNSPLHF. The CDR3 region has the DNA TGTGCCAGCAGCGTAGAGGTTATGGGCACCTCGAATTCACCCCTCCACTTT.

This clonotype was seen once. V and J are TRBV7-3 and TRBJ1-3, with no clear D. CDR1 SGHTA and CDR2 FQGTGA come from the germline V gene. Trimming removed 5 bases from V and 3 bases from J, with 8 bases in between. The CDR3 has 13 residues. CDR3 protein: CASSGRGGNTIYF. DNA for the CDR3: TGTGCCAGCAGCGGGCGGGGTGGAAACACCATATATTTT.

This clonotype was counted a few times. V gene TRBV15 combines with J gene TRBJ1-3; no definite D call. V lost 1 base and J lost 2, with 9 bases in between. The CDR3 spans 15 residues. The germline V gene has CDR1 LNHNV and CDR2 YYDKDF (reference sequence). Written as DNA, the CDR3 is TGTGCCACCAGCAGAGTCGGCGGGACTGGAAACACCATATATTTT. Amino acids: CATSRVGGTGNTIYF.

The rearrangement links TRBV11-3 to TRBJ2-2; D is undetermined. The V and J ends lost 3 bases and 3 bases respectively, with 11 bases between them. The V gene's germline CDR1 is SGHNT and CDR2 YENEEA. The CDR3 runs 15 residues. CDR3 residues: CASSFGVVDTGELFF. The CDR3 DNA sequence: TGTGCCAGCAGCTTTGGGGTCGTGGACACCGGGGAGCTGTTTTTT. The full variable domain, with the rest looked up from reference TRBV11-3 and TRBJ2-2, is EAGVVQSPRYKIIEKKQPVAFWCNPISGHNTLYWYLQNLGQGPELLIRYENEEAVDDSQLPKDRFSAERLKGVDSTLKIQPAELGDSAVYLCASSFGVVDTGELFFGEGSRLTVL.

The chain is built from TRBV4-3 and TRBJ2-7, with 9 bases aligning to TRBD2. Germline V gene sequence: CDR1 LGHNA, CDR2 YSLEER. J lost 6 bases, V lost 5 bases, and 11 bases had no gene match. This CDR3 comprises 15 residues. The CDR3 DNA is TGCGCCAGCAGCTTAGGTGCTAGCGGGGATCCCGAGCAGTACTTC. Protein product: CASSLGASGDPEQYF.

This clonotype was seen a handful of times. This chain uses TRBV6-5 with TRBJ1-4; a weak D match, TRBD1 (5 bases). Trimming took 0 bases from V and 8 from J, leaving 16 bases between them. The CDR3 runs to 16 residues. Germline V lookup: CDR1 MNHEY, CDR2 SVGAGI. The CDR3 sequence is CASSYSRPGVDEKLFF. CDR3 nucleotides: TGTGCCAGCAGTTACTCCCGGCCGGGGGTGGACGAAAAACTGTTTTTT.

This clonotype was seen a few times. The chain employs TRBV6-1 and TRBJ2-2; 11 nucleotides align to TRBD2. Looked up from germline, CDR1 is MNHNS and CDR2 is SASEGT. J lost 7 bases, V lost 8 bases, and 9 bases had no gene match. The CDR3 extends over 15 amino acids. CDR3 DNA: TGTGCCAGCGTCCGTAGCGGGGGGGCGTTCGGGGAGCTGTTTTTT. Translated: CASVRSGGAFGELFF.

This clonotype was seen more than once but under ten times. The rearrangement links TRBV25-1 to TRBJ2-2, with 7 bases lining up with TRBD1. This CDR3 region has 14 residues. CDR1 and CDR2 (germline): MGHDK, SYGVNS. V lost 6 bases and J lost 4; bases outside the gene matches: 5. CDR3 DNA: TGTGCCAGCAGAGTGACAGGGTCCACCGGGGAGCTGTTTTTT. Translating gives CASRVTGSTGELFF.

This chain links TRBV27 with TRBJ1-3, with D possibly being TRBD1 (5 bases). This CDR3 region has 14 residues. The ends were cut back, 5 bases at V and 4 bases at J, with 12 bases in the middle. Germline CDR1 MNHEY, CDR2 SMNVEV (reference sequence). CDR3 region: CASSPAGGGNTIYF. The CDR3 region has the DNA TGTGCCAGCAGTCCAGCGGGGGGGGGAAACACCATATATTTT.

A few counts support this clonotype. The rearrangement joins TRBV18 to TRBJ1-1; D call uncertain. Germline values: CDR1 KGHSH, CDR2 LQKENI. V gave up 1 base and J gave up 2 bases, with 8 bases separating them. This CDR3 contains 14 residues. The CDR3 sequence: CASSPQGPNTEAFF. CDR3 nucleotides: TGTGCCAGCTCACCACAGGGCCCAAACACTGAAGCTTTCTTT. Looking up the rest from reference TRBV18 and TRBJ1-1 gives the full variable domain: NAGVMQNPRHLVRRRGQEARLRCSPMKGHSHVYWYRQLPEEGLKFMVYLQKENIIDESGMPKERFSAEFPKEGPSILRIQQVVRGDSAAYFCASSPQGPNTEAFFGQGTRLTVV.

The rearrangement links TRBV12-3 or TRBV12-4 to TRBJ1-1; D is perhaps TRBD1 (5 bases). The V and J ends lost 5 bases and 1 base respectively, with 14 bases between them. The CDR3 length is 15 residues. The CDR3 sequence is CASSLGTRRNTEAFF. The CDR3 DNA sequence: TGTGCCAGCAGTCTAGGGACCCGGAGGAACACTGAAGCTTTCTTT.

The chain links TRBV20-1 to TRBJ1-6; D not resolved. Germline V gene lookup returns CDR1 DFQATT and CDR2 SNEGSKA (reference sequence). V was shortened by 4 bases and J by 3 bases, with 16 bases between the two germline ends. The CDR3 runs to 16 residues. The CDR3 DNA follows: TGCAGTGCTAAACCCGGGCCTCTAGTCTATAATTCACCCCTCCACTTT. Its translation: CSAKPGPLVYNSPLHF.

The chain links TRBV7-2 to TRBJ2-7, with TRBD1 matching 7 bases. CDR1 and CDR2 from the germline V gene are SGHTA and FQGNSA. Losses at the gene ends were 5 bases for V and 9 bases for J; bases not matched to a gene: 10. CDR3 length: 13 residues. CDR3 in amino acids: CASSPETHRGQYF. The CDR3 nucleotides are TGTGCCAGCAGCCCCGAAACCCACAGGGGGCAGTACTTC.